This T cell receptor beta chain was documented in a study of tumor and adjacent non-tumor tissue in lung cancer. On the study more broadly: Aged about 31 to 85 years, patients included nine to eleven men and a handful of women with stage I to III disease. General study points: Tumor repertoires had a smaller top 100 clone share than normal lung.

About this clonotype: The antigen is unknown. Germline is not matched at one junction end, which may reflect a read error.

TCRbeta libraries were built with three rounds of nested PCR, modified from ARM-PCR. Via MiXCR, TCRdb re-called the multiplex PCR reads, giving one row per CDR3 protein. The table includes some 99,000 distinct CDR3 sequences, about 61% detected once. No cell sorting was done before RNA was extracted from the tissue. The normal lung tissue was taken more than 3 cm from the tumor edge. Material for sequencing was distant non-tumor lung tissue. The clonotype originates from a man aged 55 to 70 with non-small cell lung cancer.

This CDR3 reads CASSGTGRGTGASF. In DNA, the CDR3 is TGTGCCAGCAGTGGTACAGGACGGGGCACTGGAGCTTCCTTT. The V gene is TRBV6-5, the J gene TRBJ1-1; weak D call: TRBD1 (5 bases). Germline V gives CDR1 MNHEY, CDR2 SVGAGI. CDR3 size: 14 residues.